This entry describes one T cell receptor (beta chain). Its cognate antigen has yet to be identified. No much larger clone exists at a distance of one base, and base qualities are not known. The sample originates from a study of shared clonotypes between healthy human individuals (dated by TCRdb to 2020 to 2022). With regard to the full study: The cohort included a few men and a couple of women between 18 and 49 years of age. For each donor, CD4 naive and CD4 memory were each given three plates, CD8 naive was given two plates, and CD8 memory was given one plate. To estimate repertoire size and how much clonotypes are shared between individuals, the study performed deep sequencing of blood TCR repertoires from a few healthy adults. To increase sequencing depth and limit assay-specific biases, different laboratories used diverse techniques to prepare libraries and sequence TCR repertoires. Per donor, leukapheresis produced somewhere between about 0.9 and 9 billion PBMCs.

The donors were healthy, HIV-negative adults who had no recently reported acute infections or vaccinations. Every donor was a Caucasian adult residing in Nashville, Tennessee, USA. CD4+ T cells were enriched by magnetic negative selection, after which naive cells were positively selected on CD45RA and the negative fraction was taken as the memory subset. After blood collection by leukapheresis, PBMCs were isolated using Ficoll-Histopaque density gradient centrifugation and then cryopreserved in the vapor phase of liquid nitrogen. Analytical flow cytometry was used to check the purity and quantity of every magnetically sorted T cell population. Genomic DNA was isolated from every sorted fraction and measured by UV absorbance on a Nanodrop 2000c. TCR CDR3 regions were amplified from genomic DNA by multiplex PCR using the deep immunoSEQ assay. For each cell subset, the extracted genomic DNA was distributed evenly across all wells of several immunoSEQ 96-well plates, and each plate served as one replicate. For sorted subsets, 150 to 250 ng genomic DNA, equal to about 30,000 T cell genomes, was loaded into each replicate PCR. Purified libraries were quantified with a Qubit 3.0 fluorometer, sized on a Bioanalyzer 2100, and re-quantified with the KAPA Library Quantification kit. Every immunoSEQ 96-well plate was sequenced on a separate single-read 150-cycle Illumina NextSeq 550 flow cell. Processing in the source paper ran as follows. The immunoSEQ output contained only junctional sequences without quality scores, so filtering could not match that applied to full-length reads. To assign V/J genes and CDR3, sequences were annotated against IMGT germline references using PyIR, a Python wrapper for IgBLAST v1.9. Any read was removed if the V/J assignment was weak (E-value above 1e-6), the CDR3 was missing, or the read contained stop codons, out-of-frame junctions, or ambiguous translated residues. V3J clonotypes were defined as sequences sharing an identical inferred V gene, J gene, and CDR3 amino acid sequence. Percentage overlap between repertoires was calculated by dividing the number of shared unique clonotypes by the size of the smaller repertoire. Three approaches were used to assess repertoire richness: RTK rarefaction, the Chao1 estimator, and Recon v2.1 estimates of unobserved clonotypes. OLGA was used to compute generation probabilities for all TCRbeta clonotypes that the gDNA method yielded from several donors. TCRdb provides this immuneACCESS table in a form limited to in-frame rearrangements. Some clones are lacking; in checked studies, under half of them reflect an unresolved V gene, and why the rest are absent is not known. That table gives V, J and clone size, and the DNA gave D and trimming. The sample records some 900,000 clones, over 75% of which are singletons. The ten most abundant clones make up about 1.5% of the sample.

Overall study outcomes, separate from this receptor: Estimated clonotype richness was generally larger for naive than for memory subsets. Compared with non-shared clonotypes, the clonotypes found in all four sorted-subset donors had higher generation probabilities. Rarefaction of sorted-subset datasets indicated incomplete sequencing despite the large sequencing depth. The genetic and exposure-history diversity represented was limited by the small number of donors. Based on pairwise subsampling, the degree of clonotype sharing among donors was expected to be affected by sequencing depth. Sampling was restricted to blood, and TCR repertoires in tissues likely differ from the TCR repertoires found in blood. About 5% of naive CD4, roughly 3.6% of naive CD8, approximately 2.2% of memory CD4, and over 0.35% of memory CD8 clonotypes were shared across several donors.

Sequenced sample: memory CD4+ T cells sorted from blood. This sample's cell subset or site label indicates: CD45RA-negative fraction. The origin of this receptor is a man younger than 35 in good health.

DNA sequence: TGTGCCAGCAGTTACTACATGAATGAAAAACTGTTTTTT. Its protein is CASSYYMNEKLFF. The sequence links TRBV6-6 to TRBJ1-4, with no reliable assignment of the D segment. Counted from cysteine to phenylalanine, this CDR3 has 13 amino acids. CDR3 DNA only is kept here, 39 bases in frame from base 1. Relative to germline, V is 1 base shorter and J is 5 bases shorter, with 5 bases between their ends. Taken from the germline V gene (reference sequence), the CDR1 and CDR2 loops are MNHNY and SVGAGI.